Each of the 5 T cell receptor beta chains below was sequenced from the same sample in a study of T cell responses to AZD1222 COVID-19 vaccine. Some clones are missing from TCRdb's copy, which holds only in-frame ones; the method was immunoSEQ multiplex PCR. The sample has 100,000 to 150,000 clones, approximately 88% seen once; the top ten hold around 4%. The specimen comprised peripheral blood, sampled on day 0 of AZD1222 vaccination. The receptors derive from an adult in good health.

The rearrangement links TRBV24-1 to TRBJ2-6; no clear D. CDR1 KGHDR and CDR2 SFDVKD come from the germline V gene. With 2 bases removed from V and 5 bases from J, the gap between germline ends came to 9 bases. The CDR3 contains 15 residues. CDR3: CATSDSQTRANVLTF. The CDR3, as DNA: TGTGCCACCAGTGATTCCCAGACCCGGGCCAACGTCCTGACTTTC.

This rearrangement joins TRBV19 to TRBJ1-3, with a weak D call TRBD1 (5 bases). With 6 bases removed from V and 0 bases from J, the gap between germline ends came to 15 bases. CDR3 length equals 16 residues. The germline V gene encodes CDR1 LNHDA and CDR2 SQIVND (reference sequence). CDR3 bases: TGTGCCAGTAGCAGTTTTGCCAGGGTCTCTGGAAACACCATATATTTT. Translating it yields CASSSFARVSGNTIYF.

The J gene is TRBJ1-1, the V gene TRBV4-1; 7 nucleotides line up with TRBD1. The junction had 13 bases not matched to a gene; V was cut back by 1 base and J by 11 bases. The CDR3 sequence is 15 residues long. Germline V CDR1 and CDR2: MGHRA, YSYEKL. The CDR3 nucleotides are TGCGCCAGCAGCCAAGCCGGGCAGGGGGAGTTAGGGGCTTTCTTT. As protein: CASSQAGQGELGAFF.

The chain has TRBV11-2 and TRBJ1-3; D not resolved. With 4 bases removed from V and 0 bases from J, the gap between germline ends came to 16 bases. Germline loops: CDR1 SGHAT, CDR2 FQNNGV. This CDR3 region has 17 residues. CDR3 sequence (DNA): TGTGCCAGCAGCTCAACTTGGACGGCGAGCTCTGGAAACACCATATATTTT. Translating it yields CASSSTWTASSGNTIYF.

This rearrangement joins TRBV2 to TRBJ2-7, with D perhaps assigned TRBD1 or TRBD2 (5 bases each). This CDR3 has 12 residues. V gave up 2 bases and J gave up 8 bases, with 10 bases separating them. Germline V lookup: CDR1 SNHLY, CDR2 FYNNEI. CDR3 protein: CASSELRDQQYF. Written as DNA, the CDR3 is TGTGCCAGCAGTGAACTAAGGGACCAGCAGTACTTC.